This T cell receptor (beta chain) was sequenced in a study of blood T cell repertoires in COVID-19. Germline-derived CDR1 and CDR2 are KGHSH and LQKENI. Unmatched junction bases numbered 5, after V lost 2 bases and J lost 5 bases. The length of the CDR3 is 15 residues. Measured with immunoSEQ multiplex PCR; TCRdb has only the in-frame clones, and not every one. The data show 390,000 or so clones, with around 87% seen just once and about 9.4% held by the top ten. This clone was seen more than once but under ten times. The same CDR3 arises from other DNA sequences in this sample as well. The sequenced sample consisted of PBMCs or T cells enriched from blood (not recorded which). The rearrangement links TRBV18 to TRBJ2-2, with 7 bases fitting TRBD1. The TCR was taken from a woman aged 45-60 years who had recovered from COVID-19. This CDR3 is CASSPTTGVTGELFF. CDR3 coding DNA: TGTGCCAGCTCACCAACCACAGGGGTTACCGGGGAGCTGTTTTTT.